This paragraph reports one TCR beta chain. There are 14 residues in the CDR3. The V gene end was trimmed by 1 base and the J gene end by 6 bases; junction bases not matched to a gene: 4. Germline V gene sequence: CDR1 SGHRS, CDR2 YFSETQ. Original processing notes: Samples contained a median of around 89,000 TCRs, with a range of 23,224 to 690,600. TCRdb re-called the RACE reads through MiXCR, storing one row per CDR3 protein. These V and J calls are TCRdb output, not the study's own analysis. The repertoire has 40,000 to 65,000 distinct CDR3 sequences, approximately 9.9% of them found once; the top ten carry approximately 2%. This sample was included in a study of human T cells and chemical hapten exposure. Sample time point: patch test 1, 2 weeks after DPC sensitization. As to treatment: therapeutic diphenylcyclopropenone sensitization with weekly scalp DPC. The template was total RNA from unfractionated whole blood. Donors were 18 to 70-year-old alopecia patients suitable for DPC.

This receptor was taken from a woman aged 40 to 55 with alopecia areata. Some clones in this sample may be carry-over from other donors' samples. The source material was whole blood, sampled in connection with sensitization to the hapten diphenylcyclopropenone (DPC). This chain uses TRBV5-1 with TRBJ2-3; 8 nucleotides agree with TRBD1. This CDR3 reads CASSLRDRGDTQYF. CDR3 nucleotide sequence: TGCGCCAGCAGCTTGCGAGACAGGGGTGATACGCAGTATTTT.